A single sample is the source of the 29 T cell receptor beta chains below, sequenced in a study of chemoradiotherapy in HPV16-positive cancers. TCRdb keeps only in-frame clones here, not all; method: immunoSEQ multiplex PCR. The table lists about 68,000 clones, about 88% of them singletons. Specimen: blood, collected from a patient who underwent chemoradiotherapy. The source of these receptors is a human donor with HPV-associated anogenital cancer.

This chain uses TRBV5-1 with TRBJ2-1; no clear D gene. CDR1 and CDR2 (germline): SGHRS, YFSETQ. The V end was cut by 0 bases, the J end by 3 bases, with 7 bases between. The CDR3 sequence is 14 residues long. The CDR3 is CASSLEAVYNEQFF. The CDR3 DNA reads as TGCGCCAGCAGCTTGGAGGCCGTCTACAATGAGCAGTTCTTC.

There are a few counts of this clone. The J gene is TRBJ2-2, the V gene TRBV10-3, with a weak D call TRBD2 (6 bases). This CDR3 spans 12 amino acids. Per germline, CDR1 ENHRY and CDR2 SYGVKD. Trimming took off 4 bases at V and 16 bases at J, with 16 bases between the two ends. CDR3 sequence: CAISVEGSQRFF. CDR3 in DNA: TGTGCCATCAGTGTGGAGGGCAGCCAGCGGTTTTTT.

The chain has TRBV6-5 and TRBJ1-4; tentatively, D is TRBD1 (6 bases). V lost 4 bases and J 8 bases, leaving 11 bases between the germline ends. Germline-derived CDR1 and CDR2 are MNHEY and SVGAGI. This CDR3 has 13 amino acids. CDR3: CASSSEDREKLFF. DNA for the CDR3: TGTGCCAGCAGTTCTGAGGACAGAGAAAAACTGTTTTTT.

The rearrangement links TRBV30 to TRBJ2-6; tentatively, D is TRBD2 (5 bases). The CDR3 spans 16 residues. Germline V gene data show CDR1 as GTSNPN and CDR2 as SVGIG (reference sequence). The germline V and J ends were trimmed by 4 bases and 4 bases, with 17 bases remaining between them. The DNA of the CDR3 is TGTGCCTGGACCCAAATCGGGGATTCCGGGGCCAACGTCCTGACTTTC. It is translated as CAWTQIGDSGANVLTF.

The CDR3 DNA sequence: TGTGCCAGTATCCCCACCGGGGGGGGGTTGTTTTCGGAGCAGTTCTTC. Translated, it gives CASIPTGGGLFSEQFF. J is TRBJ2-1 and V is TRBV19; 8 nucleotides align to TRBD2. The CDR3 has 16 amino acids. V dropped 7 bases and J dropped 10; count of bases not matched to a gene: 18. Germline lookup yields CDR1 LNHDA and CDR2 SQIVND (reference sequence).

The chain recombines TRBV6-5 with TRBJ1-1, with TRBD1 matching 8 bases. The V gene's germline CDR1 is MNHEY and CDR2 SVGAGI. CDR3 size: 13 residues. The J segment lost 4 bases and the V segment lost 6 bases, leaving 4 bases of the junction unmatched. The CDR3 DNA reads as TGTGCCAGCAGCCCAGGGGGCGTCACTGAAGCTTTCTTT. This codes for CASSPGGVTEAFF.

This clone was counted a single time. J is TRBJ1-2 and V is TRBV7-9; D is undetermined. V lost 2 bases and J 8 bases, leaving 18 bases between the germline ends. Germline CDR1 SEHNR, CDR2 FQNEAQ (reference sequence). CDR3 length equals 15 residues. CDR3 bases: TGTGCCAGCAGCTTAAACTCGGGTGACCCTCAAGGCTACACCTTC. This codes for CASSLNSGDPQGYTF.

The J gene is TRBJ2-1, the V gene TRBV5-1; D is possibly TRBD1 (5 bases). The CDR3 runs 14 residues. V gave up 2 bases and J gave up 9 bases, with 15 bases separating them. Germline V gene lookup returns CDR1 SGHRS and CDR2 YFSETQ. The CDR3 DNA follows: TGCGCCAGCAGCTTCGATAGGGGTTTCGGTGAGCAGTTCTTC. Its protein product is CASSFDRGFGEQFF.

The chain carries TRBV4-2 and TRBJ2-2, with D unclear. Looked up from germline, CDR1 is LGHNA and CDR2 is YNFKEQ. Between the trimmed V and J ends, which lost 0 bases and 1 base, there was a span of 3 bases. The CDR3 runs 14 residues. The CDR3 sequence is CASSQDVNTGELFF. The CDR3 DNA is TGTGCCAGCAGCCAAGATGTGAACACCGGGGAGCTGTTTTTT.

This chain connects TRBV2 to TRBJ1-5, with TRBD1 matching 7 bases. The germline CDR1 and CDR2 sequences are SNHLY and FYNNEI. The CDR3 totals 12 residues. The CDR3 DNA reads as TGTGCTTCCGACAGGGAGGGTCAGCCCCAGCATTTT. This translates into CASDREGQPQHF.

The chain couples TRBV18 to TRBJ1-2; D gene uncertain. V was pared by 1 base and J by 5 bases, with 11 bases between. Per germline, CDR1 KGHSH and CDR2 LQKENI. This CDR3 region has 14 residues. CDR3 protein: CASSPQGEEYGYTF. The CDR3 nucleotides read TGTGCCAGCTCACCACAGGGCGAGGAGTATGGCTACACCTTC. Full variable domain (rest looked up from reference TRBV18 and TRBJ1-2): NAGVMQNPRHLVRRRGQEARLRCSPMKGHSHVYWYRQLPEEGLKFMVYLQKENIIDESGMPKERFSAEFPKEGPSILRIQQVVRGDSAAYFCASSPQGEEYGYTFGSGTRLTVV.

V is TRBV18 and J is TRBJ1-5; 7 nucleotides align to TRBD1. The V and J ends lost 3 bases and 7 bases, in that order; junction bases with no gene match: 9. This CDR3 region has 15 residues. Germline CDR1 reads KGHSH; CDR2 reads LQKENI. CDR3 loop: CASSPPTGAEQPQHF. CDR3 DNA sequence: TGTGCCAGCTCACCGCCTACAGGGGCGGAACAGCCCCAGCATTTT.

The V gene is TRBV5-6, the J gene TRBJ2-1, with D perhaps TRBD1 or TRBD2 (6 bases each). The V gene's germline CDR1 is SGHDT and CDR2 YYEEEE. The V gene lost 3 bases and the J gene lost 10 bases, with 11 bases spanning the gap. The CDR3 spans 12 residues. In DNA, the CDR3 is TGTGCCAGCAGCTCAGGGGCGGGAGAGCAGTTCTTC. This gives the protein CASSSGAGEQFF.

The chain employs TRBV5-8 and TRBJ1-2; D remains ambiguous. The V end was cut by 1 base, the J end by 0 bases, with 7 bases between. CDR1 SGHTS and CDR2 YDEGEE come from the germline V gene. The CDR3 has 14 amino acids. DNA for the CDR3: TGTGCCAGCAGCTTGCTTGGGGCTAACTATGGCTACACCTTC. Protein product: CASSLLGANYGYTF.

V usage is TRBV5-6 and J usage is TRBJ2-3, with a tentative D call TRBD1 (6 bases). The V end was cut by 4 bases, the J end by 4 bases, with 10 bases between. CDR1 SGHDT and CDR2 YYEEEE come from the germline V gene. The CDR3 sequence is 13 residues long. The CDR3 spells CASSPGTPDTQYF. The CDR3 DNA follows: TGTGCCAGCAGCCCAGGGACACCAGATACGCAGTATTTT.

V is TRBV7-6 and J is TRBJ1-2; unclear D gene. This CDR3 region has 13 residues. The V gene's germline CDR1 is SGHVS and CDR2 FNYEAQ. The V and J ends lost 1 base and 2 bases respectively, with 5 bases between them. CDR3 sequence reads: CASSLEQNYGYTF. The CDR3 coding sequence is TGTGCCAGCAGCTTAGAGCAGAACTATGGCTACACCTTC.

The chain joins TRBV15 to TRBJ2-3; 12 bases align to TRBD2. Losses at the gene ends were 9 bases for V and 5 bases for J; bases not matched to a gene: 12. The CDR3 consists of 16 residues. The germline V gene encodes CDR1 LNHNV and CDR2 YYDKDF (reference sequence). DNA for the CDR3: TGTGCCACGCAGGGCGGACTAGCGGGACGGGGAGATACGCAGTATTTT. Translated: CATQGGLAGRGDTQYF.

The chain joins TRBV2 to TRBJ1-4, with 10 bases aligning to TRBD1. V was pared by 10 bases and J by 8 bases, with 13 bases of the junction left unmatched. Germline CDR1 is SNHLY and CDR2 is FYNNEI. This CDR3 region has 15 residues. CDR3 protein: CAITRDRGGEEKLFF. The CDR3 DNA follows: TGTGCCATCACCCGGGACAGGGGCGGGGAAGAAAAACTGTTTTTT.

The rearrangement links TRBV4-1 to TRBJ1-2; D is undetermined. The CDR3 sequence is 13 residues long. The germline V and J ends were trimmed by 3 bases and 3 bases, with 8 bases remaining between them. The V gene's germline CDR1 is MGHRA and CDR2 YSYEKL. The CDR3 here is CASSHGPDYGYTF. The CDR3, as DNA: TGCGCCAGCAGCCACGGGCCGGACTATGGCTACACCTTC.

This clone was observed a single time. V gene TRBV6-1 combines with J gene TRBJ2-1; the D is unclear. V dropped 4 bases and J dropped 8 bases, with 12 bases sitting between them. Germline-derived CDR1 and CDR2 are MNHNS and SASEGT. The CDR3 has 13 residues. The CDR3 region is CASSGTSKDEQFF. In DNA, the CDR3 is TGTGCCAGCAGTGGCACAAGTAAGGATGAGCAGTTCTTC.

As for this clone: The junction departs from germline at one end; a sequencing error may be responsible. The CDR3 protein is CASSLGRLVQFDEQFF. The CDR3 coding sequence is TGTGCTAGCAGCTTAGGGAGACTAGTGCAATTTGATGAGCAGTTCTTC. The rearrangement links TRBV7-7 to TRBJ2-1; TRBD2 might be the D (6 bases). Germline values: CDR1 SSHAT, CDR2 FNYEAQ (reference sequence). The CDR3 length is 16 residues.

The gene calls are TRBV7-9 and TRBJ2-6, with D unclear. There are 16 residues in the CDR3. The germline gives CDR1 SEHNR, CDR2 FQNEAQ (reference sequence). Trimming cost V 8 bases and J 1 base, with 15 bases left between them. The CDR3 nucleotides read TGTGCCAGCGGTTCTAACCTGGGTTCTGGGGCCAACGTCCTGACTTTC. Protein: CASGSNLGSGANVLTF.

The chain is built from TRBV6-5 and TRBJ1-1; TRBD1 matches at 8 bases. After removal of 0 bases from V and 8 bases from J, the junction contained 5 bases not matched to a gene. This CDR3 is 14 amino acids long. Germline assignment: CDR1 MNHEY and CDR2 SVGAGI. The chain's CDR3 is CASSYSTTGGEAFF. The CDR3 DNA reads as TGTGCCAGCAGTTACTCGACCACAGGGGGAGAAGCTTTCTTT.

J is TRBJ2-3 and V is TRBV28, with TRBD1 matching over 7 bases. The length of the CDR3 is 14 residues. J lost 9 bases, V lost 5 bases, and 11 bases had no gene match. Germline V lookup: CDR1 MDHEN, CDR2 SYDVKM. CDR3: CASSQHASGGTQYF. CDR3 sequence (DNA): TGTGCCAGCAGTCAACATGCTTCAGGGGGAACGCAGTATTTT.

This chain uses TRBV7-2 with TRBJ2-7; a possible D gene is TRBD1 (6 bases). The germline gives CDR1 SGHTA, CDR2 FQGNSA. V was cut by 2 bases and J by 3 bases, with 11 bases left in between. The CDR3 consists of 14 residues. Here the CDR3 reads CASSLLDSNYEQYF. The DNA for the CDR3 is TGTGCCAGCAGCTTATTGGACAGTAACTACGAGCAGTACTTC.

The CDR3 loop reads CASSRGTGDQPQHF. CDR3 DNA: TGTGCCAGTAGTCGAGGCACGGGTGATCAGCCCCAGCATTTT. V usage is TRBV19 and J usage is TRBJ1-5, with unresolved D. CDR1 and CDR2 (germline): LNHDA, SQIVND (reference sequence). V lost 5 bases, J lost 5 bases, and 13 bases lay in between. The length of the CDR3 is 14 residues.

This clone was found once. This chain connects TRBV2 to TRBJ2-5; 8 bases agree with TRBD2. This CDR3 has 14 residues. Germline lookup yields CDR1 SNHLY and CDR2 FYNNEI. After removal of 8 bases from V and 5 bases from J, the junction contained 10 bases not matched to a gene. CDR3 amino acids: CASGSREGQETQYF. DNA for the CDR3: TGTGCCAGCGGGTCACGGGAGGGCCAGGAGACCCAGTACTTC.

In DNA, the CDR3 is TGTGCCAGCAGTTCTGGCACAGATACGCAGTATTTT. Residues: CASSSGTDTQYF. J is TRBJ2-3 and V is TRBV6-5, with D uncertain. V was trimmed by 4 bases and J by 1 base, leaving 3 bases between them. CDR3 length: 12 residues. CDR1 and CDR2 from the germline V gene are MNHEY and SVGAGI.

This clone was seen only once. The chain links TRBV4-1 to TRBJ2-7; 12 bases line up with TRBD2. Germline V gene lookup returns CDR1 MGHRA and CDR2 YSYEKL. J lost 3 bases, V lost 4 bases, and 4 bases had no gene match. There are 15 residues in the CDR3. CDR3 bases: TGCGCCAGCAGCCCACTAGCGGGGGGCCGCTACGAGCAGTACTTC. It encodes CASSPLAGGRYEQYF.